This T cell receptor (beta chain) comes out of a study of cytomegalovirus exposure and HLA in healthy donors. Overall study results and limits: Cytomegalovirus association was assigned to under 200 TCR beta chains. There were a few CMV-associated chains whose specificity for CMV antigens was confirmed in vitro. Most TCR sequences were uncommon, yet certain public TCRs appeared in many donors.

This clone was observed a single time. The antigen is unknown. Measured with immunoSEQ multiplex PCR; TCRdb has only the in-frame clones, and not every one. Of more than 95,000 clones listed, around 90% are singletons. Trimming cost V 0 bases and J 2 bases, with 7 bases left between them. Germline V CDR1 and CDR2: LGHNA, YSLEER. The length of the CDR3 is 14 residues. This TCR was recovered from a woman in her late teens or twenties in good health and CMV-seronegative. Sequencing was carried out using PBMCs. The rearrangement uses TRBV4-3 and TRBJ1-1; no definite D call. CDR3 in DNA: TGCGCCAGCAGCCAAGATCCACTCAACACTGAAGCTTTCTTT. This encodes CASSQDPLNTEAFF.